Listed here are 15 T cell receptor beta chains from one sample, sequenced in a study of T-cell reconstitution after alpha-beta-depleted transplantation in children. Preparation of the TCRbeta library used unique molecular identifiers. MiXCR was run by TCRdb on the PCR reads, yielding one entry per CDR3 protein. This table has some 300,000 distinct CDR3 sequences, 10% appearing once. The sequencing used PBMCs, collected before TCRalphabeta/CD19-depleted stem cell transplant. Receptors originate from a boy younger than two with acute myeloid leukemia, due to receive a stem cell transplant.

This clonotype has at least ten counts. V usage is TRBV7-8 and J usage is TRBJ2-5; 8 bases line up with TRBD1. The CDR3 covers 17 residues. The germline V gene encodes CDR1 SGHVS and CDR2 FQNEAQ. Trimming cost V 0 bases and J 1 base; bases outside gene matches: 7. The CDR3 sequence: CASSLAITGQGQETQYF. For the CDR3, the DNA is TGTGCCAGCAGCTTAGCAATAACAGGACAGGGCCAAGAGACCCAGTACTTC.

This rearrangement joins TRBV6-1 to TRBJ2-7, with 7 bases aligning to TRBD1. CDR1 is MNHNS and CDR2 is SASEGT in the germline V gene. The CDR3 has 13 residues. With V trimmed by 3 bases and J by 6 bases, 5 bases remained unmatched. The CDR3 loop is CASSDPGTVEQYF. CDR3 nucleotide sequence: TGTGCCAGCAGTGATCCCGGGACAGTCGAGCAGTACTTC.

This clonotype was recorded a few times. The V gene is TRBV29-1, the J gene TRBJ1-1; D gene ambiguous. CDR3 length: 11 residues. Germline V gene lookup returns CDR1 SQVTM and CDR2 ANQGSEA. Trimming shortened V by 4 bases and J by 1 base, and 4 bases separated the two germline ends. The CDR3 region has the DNA TGCAGCGTTGTCCCGAACACTGAAGCTTTCTTT. This translates into CSVVPNTEAFF.

This clonotype was observed many times. The V gene is TRBV7-2, the J gene TRBJ2-7, with 7 bases fitting TRBD2. Germline loops: CDR1 SGHTA, CDR2 FQGNSA. J gave up 6 bases and V 3 bases, and 14 bases lay outside the gene matches. This CDR3 is 16 amino acids long. CDR3 residues: CASSFPRLAGVAEQYF. The CDR3 nucleotides are TGTGCCAGCAGCTTCCCCAGACTAGCAGGAGTCGCCGAGCAGTACTTC.

This clonotype was recorded many times. This rearrangement joins TRBV7-8 to TRBJ2-5, with 7 nucleotides matching TRBD1. Germline V gene lookup returns CDR1 SGHVS and CDR2 FQNEAQ. With 3 bases clipped from V and 1 base from J, the junction kept 2 bases outside the gene matches. This CDR3 is built from 14 residues. In DNA form, the CDR3 reads TGTGCCAGCAGCTTGGGACAGTTCCAAGAGACCCAGTACTTC. It encodes CASSLGQFQETQYF.

The sample holds many counts of this clonotype. V usage is TRBV11-2 and J usage is TRBJ2-4, with 7 bases fitting TRBD1. CDR1 is SGHAT, CDR2 FQNNGV, per germline. The CDR3 extends over 15 amino acids. The V and J ends lost 4 bases and 5 bases, in that order; junction bases with no gene match: 8. CDR3 sequence: CASSSKITGENIQYF. CDR3 DNA sequence: TGTGCCAGCAGCTCGAAAATCACAGGGGAAAACATTCAGTACTTC.

This clonotype was seen many times. The chain couples TRBV9 to TRBJ2-7; a weak D match, TRBD2 (5 bases). The ends were cut back, 1 base at V and 8 bases at J, with 13 bases in the middle. From germline, CDR1 is SGDLS and CDR2 YYNGEE. The CDR3 runs to 13 residues. The CDR3 region is CASSVSREGKQYF. The CDR3 bases are TGTGCCAGCAGCGTATCCCGTGAGGGAAAGCAGTACTTC.

This clonotype was observed at least ten times. The rearrangement uses TRBV5-1 and TRBJ2-2; D is ambiguous. V lost 1 base and J 2 bases, leaving 3 bases between the germline ends. Germline V lookup: CDR1 SGHRS, CDR2 YFSETQ. The CDR3 spans 13 residues. CDR3 bases: TGCGCCAGCAGCTTGACCAACACCGGGGAGCTGTTTTTT. This codes for CASSLTNTGELFF.

This clonotype appeared many times. The chain is built from TRBV27 and TRBJ2-5; no definite D call. V lost 0 bases, J lost 5 bases, and 10 bases lay in between. Germline values: CDR1 MNHEY, CDR2 SMNVEV (reference sequence). The CDR3 sequence is 14 residues long. The CDR3 region has the DNA TGTGCCAGCAGTTTATCGATGGTGCGGGAGACCCAGTACTTC. Amino acids: CASSLSMVRETQYF.

This clonotype was counted at least ten times. The chain has TRBV7-8 and TRBJ2-2, with TRBD2 identical over 14 bases. V was clipped by 5 bases and J by 7 bases; unmatched bases: 15. Germline V gene sequence: CDR1 SGHVS, CDR2 FQNEAQ. The CDR3 runs to 19 residues. CDR3 loop: CASSPIRTSGRYSVGELFF. For the CDR3, the DNA is TGTGCCAGCAGCCCGATAAGGACTAGCGGGAGGTATAGCGTCGGGGAGCTGTTTTTT.

This clonotype showed up many times. This chain links TRBV10-3 with TRBJ2-2, with 8 bases fitting TRBD1. Germline-derived CDR1 and CDR2 are ENHRY and SYGVKD. The CDR3 is 15 amino acids. Germline trimming cut 4 bases from V and 0 bases from J; bases unmatched to any gene: 1. DNA for the CDR3: TGTGCCATCAGTGTGGACAGGGCGAACACCGGGGAGCTGTTTTTT. Its translation is CAISVDRANTGELFF.

Ten or more counts support this clonotype. The rearrangement joins TRBV6-2 or TRBV6-3 to TRBJ1-5; D call uncertain. The V gene lost 2 bases and the J gene lost 3 bases, with 8 bases spanning the gap. CDR1 and CDR2 (germline): MNHEY, SVGEGT. CDR3 length equals 14 residues. CDR3 residues: CASSYDIANQPQHF. The CDR3 bases are TGTGCCAGCAGTTACGACATAGCCAATCAGCCCCAGCATTTT.

The J gene is TRBJ1-6, the V gene TRBV12-3 or TRBV12-4; weak D call: TRBD1 (5 bases). This CDR3 comprises 15 residues. V lost 7 bases and J lost 4, with 14 bases in between. CDR3 sequence: CASTYGDGYNSPLHF. CDR3 DNA sequence: TGTGCCAGCACCTACGGGGACGGGTATAATTCACCCCTCCACTTT.

This clonotype was detected only a few times. The chain joins TRBV12-3 or TRBV12-4 to TRBJ2-7; the match to TRBD2 covers 14 bases. Trimming removed 0 bases from V and 2 bases from J; junction bases left unmatched: 6. The CDR3 length is 18 residues. CDR3 amino acids: CASSLAGTSGGRTYEQYF. For the CDR3, the DNA is TGTGCCAGCAGTTTAGCGGGGACTAGCGGGGGCCGAACCTACGAGCAGTACTTC.

In its sample, this clonotype was seen many times. The chain combines TRBV27 with TRBJ1-5; D ambiguous. The V and J ends lost 1 base and 0 bases respectively, with 10 bases between them. The CDR3 sequence is 16 residues long. Germline V gene sequence: CDR1 MNHEY, CDR2 SMNVEV (reference sequence). CDR3 loop: CASSLFWGDSNQPQHF. CDR3 in DNA: TGTGCCAGCAGTTTATTTTGGGGAGATAGCAATCAGCCCCAGCATTTT.